This record looks at one T cell receptor (beta chain) sequence and its context. This clonotype was counted only a few times. The antigen this receptor binds is unknown. No base-level quality is on record; no much larger clone is a single base apart. The sample originates from a study of T cells in Graves' hyperthyroidism and ophthalmopathy (dated by TCRdb to about 2019). The study in broad terms: Peripheral blood was collected at initial diagnosis, before any treatment. TCR V-J signatures able to tell the groups apart were searched for in a discovery cohort of about a hundred patients, of whom over 40 had Graves' ophthalmopathy and 57 had stable Graves' hyperthyroidism. An independent validation cohort of about 19 hyperthyroidism patients and about 16 patients who later progressed to ophthalmopathy tested prospective prediction of ophthalmopathy. The approximately 98 discovery patients were randomly divided into training and test sets at a 7:3 ratio. The study also compared thyroid tissue and blood T-cell repertoires from 6 or 7 Graves' hyperthyroidism patients. After blood sampling, hyperthyroidism patients were treated with methimazole at a starting dose of 30 mg daily, and ophthalmopathy patients were treated with high-dose intravenous methylprednisolone. The paper reports TCR Vbeta CDR3 sequencing of roughly 140 peripheral blood samples: some 41 ophthalmopathy, about 75 hyperthyroidism and around 17 progressor patients. Broad study findings and their caveats: Most expanded thyroid clonotypes (frequency above 0.001) were also detected in blood, a finding suggesting that blood repertoires may reflect thyroid immune responses. Ophthalmopathy was separated from stable hyperthyroidism by a 13 V-J signature model, with around 90% sensitivity and around 81% specificity obtained in cross-validation and 80%/75% obtained in testing. Sample size was not statistically predetermined, and blinding of investigators to group allocation was not performed. During validation, the model predicted progression to ophthalmopathy a median of around 6 months ahead of onset, with more than 55% sensitivity and 72.22% specificity.

The TCR beta CDR3 regions were amplified from RNA transcripts. A first-round RT-PCR of the TCR CDR3 used the HTBI primer set with the Qiagen OneStep RT-PCR kit. Libraries were constructed in a second round of multiplex PCR, after which size selection and purification were performed. Paired-end sequencing of the libraries was performed with 100 bp reads on an Illumina HiSeq2000. As for how the authors treated the data: SOAPnuke was used to process the raw data, with reads discarded if the reads contained adapters or uncalled bases, had a mean Phred below 15, or lacked an exact constant-primer or identifier match. High-quality paired reads were merged with COPE v1.2.5, and unique nucleotide sequences were defined as clonotypes. Clonotypes were aligned to IMGT TRBV, TRBD and TRBJ reference segments using MiTCR v1.1. The analysis was restricted to V-J combinations with a frequency above 0.0001, which together covered 99.2% of the repertoires. A TCS score was defined as the ratio between F50 (clonal expansion) and ExV (chaos), using BLOSUM62-based TCRdist between CDR3 peptides within each V-J. Welch's t-statistics and random forest reduced roughly 530 V-J features to around 14, which were used in a naive Bayes classifier (R e1071). TCRdb itself trimmed the public reads at Q25 with fastp, ran MiXCR and retained productive beta chains. Rows are unified per CDR3 protein, each entry keeping the most common DNA and genes. V and J calls and clone size were set by TCRdb, not the authors. The sample table holds about 250,000 distinct CDR3 sequences, of which almost 25% were seen once. The ten most abundant clones make up roughly 35% of the sample.

Ophthalmopathy patients had moderately to severely active disease, with a Clinical Activity Score of 3 or more, a NOSPECS grade of 4 or more, and a disease duration of less than 3 months. Exclusion was applied to patients with uncontrolled infections, other autoimmune diseases, pregnancy or lactation. Diagnoses were established on the basis of clinical symptoms, serum thyroxine and TRAb, thyroid ultrasound, and orbital computed tomography. PBMCs were isolated from more than 8 ml of fresh peripheral blood by Ficoll-Paque density gradient centrifugation. Total RNA was extracted with Trizol reagent, and quality was checked on an Agilent 2100 Bioanalyzer. The germline V gene supplies CDR1 SGHRS and CDR2 YFSETQ. V loses 4 bases at its end and J loses 0 bases; junction bases beyond the gene matches: 7. Including cysteine and phenylalanine, the CDR3 has 15 amino acids. Of the read, only the CDR3 DNA is kept; its 45 bases are in frame from base 1.

The chain links TRBV5-1 with TRBJ2-7, with TRBD1 matching 7 junction bases. The TCR sequence derives from a woman between 35 and 50 years old with Graves' ophthalmopathy. Sequencing was carried out using blood. The CDR3 in this case is CASSPGTEISYEQYF. The nucleotides read TGCGCCAGCAGCCCAGGGACAGAGATCTCCTACGAGCAGTACTTC. The CDR3 plus the reference TRBV5-1 and TRBJ2-7 genes for the other parts give the full variable domain: KAGVTQTPRYLIKTRGQQVTLSCSPISGHRSVSWYQQTPGQGLQFLFEYFSETQRNKGNFPGRFSGRQFSNSRSEMNVSTLELGDSALYLCASSPGTEISYEQYFGPGTRLTVT.